This section outlines one T cell receptor (beta chain) sequence together with its context. Its cognate antigen is unknown. The record originates from a study of shared clonotypes between healthy human individuals. General study findings and limits: Sharing across four donors was highest in naive CD4 (roughly 5%) and lowest in memory CD8 (roughly 0.4%). Specimens sampled were limited to blood, with tissue repertoires likely differing.

Donors comprised only Caucasian adults living in Nashville, Tennessee. Assay runs were performed at deep level. TCRdb's copy holds only in-frame clones and misses some; the assay was immunoSEQ multiplex PCR. Altogether around 2.1 million clones are present, around 95% being singletons, with the ten largest covering about 0.13%. The germline CDR1 and CDR2 sequences are SGHRS and YFSETQ. The CDR3 length is 14 residues. V lost 0 bases and J lost 3, with 10 bases in between. This chain connects TRBV5-1 to TRBJ2-7; D might be TRBD1 or TRBD2, each matching 6 bases. Sequenced material: naive CD4+ T cells sorted from blood. Subset noted: CD45RA+ positively selected. The sequence came from a young man in good health. CDR3 amino acids: CASSLEGGNYEQYF. In DNA, the CDR3 is TGCGCCAGCAGCTTGGAGGGGGGAAACTACGAGCAGTACTTC.